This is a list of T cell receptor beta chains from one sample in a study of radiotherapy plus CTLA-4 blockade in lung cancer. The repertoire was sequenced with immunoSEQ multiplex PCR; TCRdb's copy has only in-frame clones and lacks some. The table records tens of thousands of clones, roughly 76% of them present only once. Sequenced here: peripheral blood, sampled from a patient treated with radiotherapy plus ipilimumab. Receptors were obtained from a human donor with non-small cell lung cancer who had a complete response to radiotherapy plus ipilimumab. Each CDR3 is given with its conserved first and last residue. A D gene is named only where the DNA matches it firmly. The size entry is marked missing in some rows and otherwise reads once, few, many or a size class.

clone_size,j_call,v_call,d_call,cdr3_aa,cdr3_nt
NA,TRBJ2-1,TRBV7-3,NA,CASSLLAVSSCNEQFF,TGTGCCAGCAGCCTATTAGCGGTGAGCTCCTGCAATGAGCAGTTCTTC
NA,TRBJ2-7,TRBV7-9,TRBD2,CASSLLAGGAAYEQYF,TGTGCCAGCAGCTTACTAGCGGGAGGAGCTGCCTACGAGCAGTACTTC
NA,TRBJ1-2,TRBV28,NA,CASRRANYGYTF,TGTGCCAGCAGACGGGCTAACTATGGCTACACCTTC
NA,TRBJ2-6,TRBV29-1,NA,CSVLISGDSGANVLTF,TGCAGCGTCCTCATTTCGGGGGACTCTGGGGCCAACGTCCTGACTTTC
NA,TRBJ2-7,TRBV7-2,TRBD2,CASSLERAGGGEQYF,TGTGCCAGCAGCTTAGAGCGAGCGGGGGGGGGCGAGCAGTACTTC
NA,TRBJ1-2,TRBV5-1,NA,CASSLTGKVINYGYTF,TGCGCCAGCAGCTTGACGGGGAAAGTGATTAACTATGGCTACACCTTC
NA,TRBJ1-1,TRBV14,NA,CASSLGHRNTEAFF,TGTGCCAGCAGCCTGGGACATCGGAACACTGAAGCTTTCTTT
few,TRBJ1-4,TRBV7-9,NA,CASNPGQRVEKLFF,TGTGCCAGCAACCCGGGACAACGAGTCGAAAAACTGTTTTTT
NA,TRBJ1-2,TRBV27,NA,CASSLDRSGDHGGGYTF,TGTGCCAGCAGTTTAGACCGTTCGGGGGACCATGGGGGTGGCTACACCTTC
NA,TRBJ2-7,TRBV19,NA,CASRPTSGAYEQYF,TGTGCCAGTAGACCCACATCGGGGGCCTACGAGCAGTACTTC
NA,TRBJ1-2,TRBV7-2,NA,CASSSRQDANYGYTF,TGTGCCAGCAGCTCCCGACAGGACGCTAACTATGGCTACACCTTC
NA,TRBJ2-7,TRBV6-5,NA,CASSSGGWSYEQYF,TGTGCCAGCAGTTCAGGGGGGTGGTCCTACGAGCAGTACTTC
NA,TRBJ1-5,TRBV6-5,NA,CASSYFQGPQHF,TGTGCCAGCAGTTACTTCCAGGGACCCCAGCATTTT
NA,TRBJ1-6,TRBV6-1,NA,CASSARKDRTGNSPLHF,TGTGCCAGCAGTGCCCGTAAAGACAGAACGGGTAATTCACCCCTCCACTTT
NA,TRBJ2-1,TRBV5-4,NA,CASSVRTTNPHEQFF,TGTGCCAGCAGCGTTAGGACTACCAATCCGCATGAGCAGTTCTTC
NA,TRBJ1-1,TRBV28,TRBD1,CASSYSGQGEAFF,TGTGCCAGCAGTTACTCCGGACAGGGTGAAGCTTTCTTT
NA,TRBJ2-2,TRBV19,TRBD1,CASSILQGVVGELFF,TGTGCCAGTAGTATACTACAGGGGGTGGTCGGGGAGCTGTTTTTT
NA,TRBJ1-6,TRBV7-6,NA,CASSLDSGRSSPLHF,TGTGCCAGCAGCTTAGATTCAGGAAGAAGTTCACCCCTCCACTTT
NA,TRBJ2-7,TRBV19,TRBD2,CASSIKLAGVREQYF,TGTGCCAGTAGTATAAAGCTAGCGGGAGTGAGGGAGCAGTACTTC
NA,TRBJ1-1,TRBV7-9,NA,CASSKEGTEAFF,TGTGCCAGCAGCAAAGAGGGCACTGAAGCTTTCTTT
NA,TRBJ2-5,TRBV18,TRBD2,CASSPSSAGGLRETQYF,TGTGCCAGCTCACCTTCCTCTGCGGGAGGGCTAAGGGAGACCCAGTACTTC
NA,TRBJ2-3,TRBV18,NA,CASSPPSTDTQYF,TGTGCCAGCTCACCCCCCTCCACAGATACGCAGTATTTT
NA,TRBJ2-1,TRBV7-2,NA,CASSSTPGLGSIF,TGTGCCAGCAGCTCGACCCCGGGTCTTGGTTCTATCTTC
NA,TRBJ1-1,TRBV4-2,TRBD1,CASRGQGFAEAFF,TGTGCCAGCAGGGGACAGGGTTTCGCTGAAGCTTTCTTT
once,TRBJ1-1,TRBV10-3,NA,CAISGGVNTEAFF,TGTGCCATCAGCGGGGGGGTGAACACTGAAGCTTTCTTT
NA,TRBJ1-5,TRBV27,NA,CASSLNPSGSDQPQHF,TGTGCCAGCAGTTTAAACCCCTCGGGGAGCGATCAGCCCCAGCATTTT
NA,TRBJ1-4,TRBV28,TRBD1,CASIPGGSANEKLFF,TGTGCCAGCATCCCAGGGGGGTCGGCTAATGAAAAACTGTTTTTT
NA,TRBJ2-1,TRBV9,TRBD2,CASSVERGAYNEQFF,TGTGCCAGCAGCGTAGAACGGGGGGCCTACAATGAGCAGTTCTTC
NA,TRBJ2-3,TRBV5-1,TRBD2,CASSTTSGGTDTQYF,TGCGCCAGCAGCACGACTAGCGGGGGGACAGATACGCAGTATTTT
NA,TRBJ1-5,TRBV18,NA,CASSPPIRDSNQPQHF,TGTGCCAGCTCACCACCGATCAGGGATAGCAATCAGCCCCAGCATTTT
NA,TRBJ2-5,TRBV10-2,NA,CASSDNGRGGETQYF,TGCGCCAGCAGTGATAATGGTCGTGGGGGGGAGACCCAGTACTTC
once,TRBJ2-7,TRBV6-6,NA,CASSYSGGGLSYEQYF,TGTGCCAGCAGTTACTCGGGGGGGGGCCTCTCCTACGAGCAGTACTTC
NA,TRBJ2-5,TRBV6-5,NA,CASSYSSGSGTQYF,TGTGCCAGCAGTTACTCCAGCGGGTCGGGGACCCAGTACTTC
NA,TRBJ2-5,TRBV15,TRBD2,CATSRESGSKGTQYF,TGTGCCACCAGCAGAGAAAGCGGGAGTAAGGGGACCCAGTACTTC
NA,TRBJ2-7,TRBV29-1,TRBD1,CSVGGQGQYEQYF,TGCAGCGTTGGGGGACAGGGACAATACGAGCAGTACTTC
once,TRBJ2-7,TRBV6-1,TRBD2,CASSEEGTSGSYEQYF,TGTGCCAGCAGTGAAGAGGGGACTAGCGGGAGCTACGAGCAGTACTTC
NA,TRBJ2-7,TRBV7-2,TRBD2,CASRRGLAGDYEQYF,TGTGCCAGCAGAAGAGGACTAGCGGGGGACTACGAGCAGTACTTC
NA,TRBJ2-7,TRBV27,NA,CASSLRVNYEQYF,TGTGCCAGCAGTTTGCGGGTGAACTACGAGCAGTACTTC
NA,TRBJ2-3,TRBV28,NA,CASKPQTGYSTDTQYF,TGTGCCAGCAAACCTCAAACAGGGTATAGCACAGATACGCAGTATTTT
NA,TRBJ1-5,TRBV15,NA,CATSTHLGQPVGNQPQHF,TGTGCCACCAGCACCCACCTCGGACAGCCGGTAGGGAATCAGCCCCAGCATTTT
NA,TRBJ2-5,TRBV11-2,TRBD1,CASSIQQGSETQYF,TGTGCCAGCAGCATTCAACAGGGGTCAGAGACCCAGTACTTC
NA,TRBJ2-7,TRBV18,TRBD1,CASSRPGQRSYEQYF,TGTGCCAGCTCACGACCGGGACAGCGCTCCTACGAGCAGTACTTC
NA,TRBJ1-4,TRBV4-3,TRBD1,CASSLLPRQGATNEKLFF,TGCGCCAGCAGCCTACTACCCCGACAGGGGGCTACTAATGAAAAACTGTTTTTT
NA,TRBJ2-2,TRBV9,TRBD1,CASNPGQGALSGELFF,TGTGCCAGCAACCCGGGACAGGGGGCGCTTTCCGGGGAGCTGTTTTTT
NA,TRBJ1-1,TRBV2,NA,CASSDRPSTEAFF,TGTGCCAGCAGTGATCGTCCGAGCACTGAAGCTTTCTTT
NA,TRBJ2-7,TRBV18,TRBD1,CASSSGQVFAYEQYF,TGTGCCAGCTCGTCGGGACAGGTGTTCGCCTACGAGCAGTACTTC
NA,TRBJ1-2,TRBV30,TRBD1,CAWSVRGQAAGYTF,TGTGCCTGGAGTGTACGGGGACAGGCGGCTGGCTACACCTTC
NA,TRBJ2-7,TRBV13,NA,CASSLGEGARPYEQYF,TGTGCCAGCAGCTTAGGAGAAGGGGCCCGTCCTTACGAGCAGTACTTC
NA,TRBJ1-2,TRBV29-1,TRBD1,CSVVTGTRNYGYTF,TGCAGCGTCGTGACAGGGACAAGGAACTATGGCTACACCTTC
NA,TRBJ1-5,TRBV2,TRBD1,CASSEQGQGLNQPQHF,TGTGCCAGCAGTGAACAGGGACAGGGACTCAATCAGCCCCAGCATTTT
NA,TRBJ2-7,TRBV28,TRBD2,CASSFSGGAYEQYF,TGTGCCAGCAGTTTCAGCGGGGGGGCCTACGAGCAGTACTTC